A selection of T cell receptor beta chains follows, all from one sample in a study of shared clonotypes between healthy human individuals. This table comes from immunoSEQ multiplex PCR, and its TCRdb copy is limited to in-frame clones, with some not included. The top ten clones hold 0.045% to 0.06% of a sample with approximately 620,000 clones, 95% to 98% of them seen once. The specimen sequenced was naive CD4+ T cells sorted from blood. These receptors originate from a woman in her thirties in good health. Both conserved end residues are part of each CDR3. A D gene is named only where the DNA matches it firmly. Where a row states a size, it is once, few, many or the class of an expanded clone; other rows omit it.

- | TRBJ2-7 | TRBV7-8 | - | CASSPVAPVTHEQYF | TGTGCCAGCAGCCCCGTCGCGCCGGTAACCCACGAGCAGTACTTC
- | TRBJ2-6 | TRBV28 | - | CASSLDLRGANVLTF | TGTGCCAGCAGTTTAGACCTACGTGGGGCCAACGTCCTGACTTTC
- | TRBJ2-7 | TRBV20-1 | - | CSAPYDEQYF | TGCAGTGCTCCCTATGACGAGCAGTACTTC
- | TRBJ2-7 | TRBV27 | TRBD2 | CASSLWREGHEQYF | TGTGCCAGCAGTTTATGGCGGGAGGGCCACGAGCAGTACTTC
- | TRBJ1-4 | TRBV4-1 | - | CASSDTRGDNEKLFF | TGCGCCAGCAGCGATACTCGGGGTGATAATGAAAAACTGTTTTTT
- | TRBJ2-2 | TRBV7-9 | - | CASSADRGTTGELFF | TGTGCCAGCAGCGCGGACCGCGGTACCACCGGGGAGCTGTTTTTT
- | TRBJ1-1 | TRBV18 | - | CASSPRTTTPGGTEAFF | TGTGCCAGCTCACCACGGACCACTACACCTGGAGGGACTGAAGCTTTCTTT
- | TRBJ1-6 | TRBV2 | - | CASRGDIGSPLHF | TGTGCCAGCAGGGGGGACATAGGTTCACCCCTCCACTTT
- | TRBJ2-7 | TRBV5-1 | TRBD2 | CASSLGGVAGRYEQYF | TGCGCCAGCAGCTTGGGCGGGGTAGCGGGCCGCTACGAGCAGTACTTC
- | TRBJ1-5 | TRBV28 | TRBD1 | CASSFQGAVGNQPQHF | TGTGCCAGCAGTTTTCAGGGGGCCGTAGGCAATCAGCCCCAGCATTTT
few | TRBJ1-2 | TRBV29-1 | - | CSVGMGQGGYTF | TGCAGCGTTGGGATGGGGCAGGGAGGCTACACCTTC
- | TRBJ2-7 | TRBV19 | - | CASSIDRTGPYYEQYF | TGTGCCAGTAGTATAGATCGGACCGGGCCCTATTACGAGCAGTACTTC
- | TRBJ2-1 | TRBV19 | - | CATSGQGTYNEQFF | TGTGCCACCTCGGGTCAGGGGACCTACAATGAGCAGTTCTTC
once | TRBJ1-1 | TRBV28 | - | CASSTPGNTEAFF | TGTGCCAGCAGTACCCCGGGCAACACTGAAGCTTTCTTT
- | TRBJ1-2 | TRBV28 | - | CASSLPPGGYTF | TGTGCCAGCAGTTTACCCCCGGGCGGCTACACCTTC
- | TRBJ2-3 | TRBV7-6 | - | CASSYSDGTDTQYF | TGTGCCAGCAGCTACAGCGACGGCACAGATACGCAGTATTTT
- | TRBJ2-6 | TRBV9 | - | CASSATGEGGANVLTF | TGTGCCAGCAGCGCAACAGGGGAGGGTGGGGCCAACGTCCTGACTTTC